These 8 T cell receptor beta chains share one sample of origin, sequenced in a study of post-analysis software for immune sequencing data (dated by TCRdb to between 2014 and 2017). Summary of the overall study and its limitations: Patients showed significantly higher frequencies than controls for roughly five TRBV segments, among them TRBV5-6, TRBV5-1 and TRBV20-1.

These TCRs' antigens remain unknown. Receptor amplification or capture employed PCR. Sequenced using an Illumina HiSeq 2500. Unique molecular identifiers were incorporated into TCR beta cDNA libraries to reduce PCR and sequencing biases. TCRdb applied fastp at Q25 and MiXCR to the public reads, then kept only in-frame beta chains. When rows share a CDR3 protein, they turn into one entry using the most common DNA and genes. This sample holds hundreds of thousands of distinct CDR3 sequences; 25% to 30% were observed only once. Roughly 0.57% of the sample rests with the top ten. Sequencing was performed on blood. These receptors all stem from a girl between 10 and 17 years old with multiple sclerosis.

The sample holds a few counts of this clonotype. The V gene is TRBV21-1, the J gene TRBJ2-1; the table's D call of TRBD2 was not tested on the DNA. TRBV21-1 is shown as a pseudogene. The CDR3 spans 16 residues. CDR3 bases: TGTGCCAGCCCACTAGCGGGGGTATCGAGCCGGGGTGAGCAGTTCTTC. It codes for CASPLAGVSSRGEQFF.

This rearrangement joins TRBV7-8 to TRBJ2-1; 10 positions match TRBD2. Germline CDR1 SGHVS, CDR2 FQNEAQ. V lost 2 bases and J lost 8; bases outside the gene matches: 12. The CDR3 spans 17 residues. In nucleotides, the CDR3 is TGTGCCAGCAGCTTAATAGTCAGCGGGAGGGCCTTGGATGAGCAGTTCTTC. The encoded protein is CASSLIVSGRALDEQFF. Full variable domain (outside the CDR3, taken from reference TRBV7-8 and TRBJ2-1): GAGVSQSPRYKVAKRGQDVALRCDPISGHVSLFWYQQALGQGPEFLTYFQNEAQLDKSGLPSDRFFAERPEGSVSTLKIQRTQQEDSAVYLCASSLIVSGRALDEQFFGPGTRLTVL.

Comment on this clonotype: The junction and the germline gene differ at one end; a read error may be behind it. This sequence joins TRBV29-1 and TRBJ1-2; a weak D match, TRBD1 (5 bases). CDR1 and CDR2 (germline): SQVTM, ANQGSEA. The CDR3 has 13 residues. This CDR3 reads CSVDSRGNYGCTF. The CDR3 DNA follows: TGCAGCGTTGATAGTCGGGGGAACTATGGCTGCACCTTC.

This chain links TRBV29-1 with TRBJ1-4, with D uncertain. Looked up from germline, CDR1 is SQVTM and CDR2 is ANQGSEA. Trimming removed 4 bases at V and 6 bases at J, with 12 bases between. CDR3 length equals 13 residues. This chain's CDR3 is CSVGGPVHEKLFF. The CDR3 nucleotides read TGCAGCGTTGGCGGCCCTGTCCATGAAAAACTGTTTTTT.

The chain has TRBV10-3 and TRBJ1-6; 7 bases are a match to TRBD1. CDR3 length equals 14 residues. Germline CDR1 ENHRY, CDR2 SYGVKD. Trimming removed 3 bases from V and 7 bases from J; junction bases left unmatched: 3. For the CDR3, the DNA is TGTGCCATCAGTGATCGGGACAGAAATTCACCCCTCCACTTT. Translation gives CAISDRDRNSPLHF.

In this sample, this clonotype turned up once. The CDR3 loop is CASNPGRPGYTF. The CDR3 DNA reads TGTGCCAGCAACCCAGGACGGCCGGGCTACACCTTC. This chain joins TRBV6-6 and TRBJ1-2; D gene uncertain. CDR3 size: 12 residues. V was pared by 7 bases and J by 8 bases, with 14 bases between. Per germline, CDR1 MNHNY and CDR2 SVGAGI (reference sequence).

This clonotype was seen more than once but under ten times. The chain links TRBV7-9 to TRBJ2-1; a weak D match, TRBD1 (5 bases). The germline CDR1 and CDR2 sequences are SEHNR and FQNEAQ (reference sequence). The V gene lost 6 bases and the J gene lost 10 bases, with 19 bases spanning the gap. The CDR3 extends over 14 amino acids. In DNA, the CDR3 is TGTGCCAGCAGTTACCTATCAGGGCTGGGAGAGCAGTTCTTC. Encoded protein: CASSYLSGLGEQFF.

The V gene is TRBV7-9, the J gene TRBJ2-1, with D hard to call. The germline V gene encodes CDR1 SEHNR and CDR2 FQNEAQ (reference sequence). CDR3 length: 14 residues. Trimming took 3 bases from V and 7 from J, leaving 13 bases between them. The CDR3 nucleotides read TGTGCCAGCAGCTTCCCCCGGAATGGGAATGAGCAGTTCTTC. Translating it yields CASSFPRNGNEQFF.